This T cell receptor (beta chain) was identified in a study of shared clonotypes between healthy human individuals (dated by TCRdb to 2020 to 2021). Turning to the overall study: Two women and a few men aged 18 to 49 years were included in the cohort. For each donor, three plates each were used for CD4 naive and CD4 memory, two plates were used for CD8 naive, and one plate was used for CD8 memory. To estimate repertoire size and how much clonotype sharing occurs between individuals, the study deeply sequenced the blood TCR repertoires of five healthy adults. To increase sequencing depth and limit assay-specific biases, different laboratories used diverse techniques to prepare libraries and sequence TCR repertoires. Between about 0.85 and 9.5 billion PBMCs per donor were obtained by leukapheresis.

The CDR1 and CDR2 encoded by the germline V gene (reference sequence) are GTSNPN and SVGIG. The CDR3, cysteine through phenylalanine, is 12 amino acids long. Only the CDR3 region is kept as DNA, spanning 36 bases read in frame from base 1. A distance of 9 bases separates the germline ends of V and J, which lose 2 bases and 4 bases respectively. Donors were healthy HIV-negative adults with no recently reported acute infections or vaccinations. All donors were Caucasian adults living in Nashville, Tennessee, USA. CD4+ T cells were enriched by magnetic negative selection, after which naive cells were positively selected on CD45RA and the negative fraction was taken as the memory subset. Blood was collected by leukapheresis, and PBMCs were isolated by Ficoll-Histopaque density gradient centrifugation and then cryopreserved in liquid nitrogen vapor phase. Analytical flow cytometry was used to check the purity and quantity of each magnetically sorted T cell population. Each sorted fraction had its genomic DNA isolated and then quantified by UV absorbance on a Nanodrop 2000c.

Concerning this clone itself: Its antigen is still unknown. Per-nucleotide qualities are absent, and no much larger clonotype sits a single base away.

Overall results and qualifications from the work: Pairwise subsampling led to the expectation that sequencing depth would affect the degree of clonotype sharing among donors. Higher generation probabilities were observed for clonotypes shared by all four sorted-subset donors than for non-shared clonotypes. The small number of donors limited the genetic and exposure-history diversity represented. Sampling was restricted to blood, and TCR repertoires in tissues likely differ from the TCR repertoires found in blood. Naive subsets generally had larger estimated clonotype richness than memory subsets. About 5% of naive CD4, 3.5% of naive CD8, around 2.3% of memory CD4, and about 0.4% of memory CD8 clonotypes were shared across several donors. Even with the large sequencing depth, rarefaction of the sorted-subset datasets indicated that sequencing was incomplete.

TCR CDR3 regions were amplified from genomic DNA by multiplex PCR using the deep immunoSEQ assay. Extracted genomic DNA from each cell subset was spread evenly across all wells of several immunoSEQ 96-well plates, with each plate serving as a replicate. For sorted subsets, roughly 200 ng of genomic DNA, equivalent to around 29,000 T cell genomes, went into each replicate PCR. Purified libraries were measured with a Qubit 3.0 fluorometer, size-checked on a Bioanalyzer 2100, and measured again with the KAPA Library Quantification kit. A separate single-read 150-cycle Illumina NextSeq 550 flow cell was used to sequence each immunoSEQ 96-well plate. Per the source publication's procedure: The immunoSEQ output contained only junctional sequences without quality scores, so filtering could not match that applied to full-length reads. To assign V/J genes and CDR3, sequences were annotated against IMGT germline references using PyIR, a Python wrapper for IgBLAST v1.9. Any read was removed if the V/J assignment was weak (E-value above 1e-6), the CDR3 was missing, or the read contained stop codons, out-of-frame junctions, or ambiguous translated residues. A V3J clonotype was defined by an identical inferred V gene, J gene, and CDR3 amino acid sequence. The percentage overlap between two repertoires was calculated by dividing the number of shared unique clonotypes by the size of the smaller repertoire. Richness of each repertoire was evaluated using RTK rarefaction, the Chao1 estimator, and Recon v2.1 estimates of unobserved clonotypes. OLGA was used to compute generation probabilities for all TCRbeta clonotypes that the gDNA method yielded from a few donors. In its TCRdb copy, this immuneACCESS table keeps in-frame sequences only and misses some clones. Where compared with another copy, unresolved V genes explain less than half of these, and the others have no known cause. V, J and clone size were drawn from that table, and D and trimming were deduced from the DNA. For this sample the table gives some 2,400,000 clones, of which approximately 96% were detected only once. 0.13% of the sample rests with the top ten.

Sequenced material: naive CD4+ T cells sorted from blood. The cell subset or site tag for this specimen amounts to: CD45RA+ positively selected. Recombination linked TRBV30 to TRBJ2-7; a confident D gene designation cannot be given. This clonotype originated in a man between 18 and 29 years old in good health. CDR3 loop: CAWSNRVYEQYF. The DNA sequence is TGTGCCTGGAGTAATAGGGTGTACGAGCAGTACTTC.